Listed below are T cell receptor beta chains from one sample, sequenced in a study of brain T cells in children with intractable seizures. The table came from immunoSEQ multiplex PCR; TCRdb's copy has only in-frame clones and leaves some out. Of around 44,000 clones in the sample, approximately 92% were seen once. This material consisted of peripheral blood, taken at surgery. The receptors here all came from a girl between 2 and 10 years old with tuberous sclerosis and intractable seizures. CDR3s include the opening cysteine and the closing phenylalanine or tryptophan. D genes are given only for firm matches. Size is stated for part of the rows, as once, few or many counts, or as a class when the clone is expanded.

TRBD1,TRBJ1-5,.,TRBV12-5,TGTGCTAGTGCCTTGACAGGGGACCAGCCCCAGCATTTT,CASALTGDQPQHF
.,TRBJ1-1,.,TRBV27,TGTGCCAGCAGTTTGGACAGTAGGCTCACTGAAGCTTTCTTT,CASSLDSRLTEAFF
TRBD1,TRBJ2-7,.,TRBV28,TGTGCCAGCAGTCCCGGGACAGGGACCTACGAGCAGTACTTC,CASSPGTGTYEQYF
.,TRBJ1-5,.,TRBV7-8,TGTGCCAGCAGCTTAGCCGGGGGGAGTCAGCCCCAGCATTTT,CASSLAGGSQPQHF
TRBD1,TRBJ1-4,once,TRBV28,TGTGCCAGCAGATTAGCCGGGACAGGGTTAAGAAAACTGTTTTTT,CASRLAGTGLRKLFF
.,TRBJ1-5,.,TRBV3-1/TRBV3-2,TGTGCCAGCAGCCAGTCTATCGGGGGCAATCAGCCCCAGCATTTT,CASSQSIGGNQPQHF
.,TRBJ1-2,.,TRBV6-5,TGTGCCAGCAGTTCCAGCGCGGGTACCTATGGCTACACCTTC,CASSSSAGTYGYTF
.,TRBJ1-4,.,TRBV9,TGTGCCAGCAGCGTAGACGCTGCAACTAATGAAAAACTGTTTTTT,CASSVDAATNEKLFF
.,TRBJ1-6,.,TRBV6-5,TGTGCCAGCAGTTCGGACGGCTATAATTCACCCCTCCACTTT,CASSSDGYNSPLHF
.,TRBJ2-1,.,TRBV7-2,TGTGCCAGCAGCTTAGGGACCCAGGGTGAGCAGTTCTTC,CASSLGTQGEQFF
TRBD1,TRBJ1-2,.,TRBV5-1,TGCGCCAGCAGCTTATCACAGGGGGACTATGGCTACACCTTC,CASSLSQGDYGYTF
.,TRBJ1-6,.,TRBV5-6,TGTGCCAGCAGCTTGCAAGGGGTCGGATATAATTCACCCCTCCACTTT,CASSLQGVGYNSPLHF
.,TRBJ1-3,.,TRBV3-1/TRBV3-2,TGTGCCAGCAGTCCAGGCCTCCTTGGAAACACCATATATTTT,CASSPGLLGNTIYF
.,TRBJ1-5,.,TRBV27,TGTGCCAGCAGTTTATCGGCCGTTAATAGCAATCAGCCCCAGCATTTT,CASSLSAVNSNQPQHF
.,TRBJ2-3,.,TRBV23-1,TGCGCCAGCAGTCAAGGGAGTCCTAGCACAGATACGCAGTATTTT,CASSQGSPSTDTQYF
.,TRBJ2-3,.,TRBV27,TGTGCCAGCAGGCTGAACAGGGAGATTTTGAAAGATACGCAGTATTTT,CASRLNREILKDTQYF
.,TRBJ2-4,.,TRBV7-2,TGTGCCAGCAGCCCAGGGGATTTTGGAAACATTCAGTACTTC,CASSPGDFGNIQYF
.,TRBJ1-2,.,TRBV6-5,TGTGCCAGCAGTTACGGCAGGGCCACTGGCTACACCTTC,CASSYGRATGYTF
.,TRBJ2-3,.,TRBV6-5,TGTGCCAGCAGTTACGACGGACAGCCCACAGATACGCAGTATTTT,CASSYDGQPTDTQYF
.,TRBJ1-4,once,TRBV3-1/TRBV3-2,TGTGCCAGCAGCCAAGCGGCCGGAGTAGGTCCTAATGAAAAACTGTTTTTT,CASSQAAGVGPNEKLFF
.,TRBJ1-6,few,TRBV5-8,TGTGCCAGCAGCTTGGGAGATTCCTATTATAATTCACCCCTCCACTTT,CASSLGDSYYNSPLHF
.,TRBJ1-4,.,TRBV1,TGCACCAGCAGCCAAGCATCGCCTCCGGGAGCAACTAATGAAAAACTGTTTTTT,CTSSQASPPGATNEKLFF